What follows are 16 T cell receptor beta chains derived from one specimen sequenced in a study of shared clonotypes between healthy human individuals. TCRdb's copy holds only in-frame clones and misses some; the assay was immunoSEQ multiplex PCR. The sample shows about 2.3 million clones, 85% to 95% of them seen only once. Sequenced: naive CD4+ T cells from PBMCs. The subset denotes: CD45RA+ positively selected. These receptor sequences come from a man aged 18-30 years in good health. Some clones in this sample may be carry-over from other donors' samples.

CDR3 sequence reads: CASSKTGASMNTEAFF. Here the CDR3 DNA reads TGTGCCAGCAGCAAGACAGGGGCCTCCATGAACACTGAAGCTTTCTTT. The V and J genes are TRBV25-1 and TRBJ1-1, with 8 positions matching TRBD1. This CDR3 spans 16 amino acids. Germline-derived CDR1 and CDR2 are MGHDK and SYGVNS. Trimming took 6 bases from V and 0 from J; bases not matched to a gene: 9.

Points on this clone: Other nucleotide sequences from this sample produce the same CDR3. This sequence joins TRBV27 and TRBJ2-7; D not resolved. Trimming cost V 7 bases and J 4 bases, with 5 bases left between them. Germline V gene sequence: CDR1 MNHEY, CDR2 SMNVEV (reference sequence). The CDR3 has 10 residues. This CDR3 is CASTLYEQYF. DNA of the CDR3: TGTGCCAGCACCCTATACGAGCAGTACTTC.

J is TRBJ2-1 and V is TRBV7-3; D not certain. The CDR3 covers 14 residues. V lost 4 bases to trimming and J lost 4 bases, with 11 bases between them. Looked up from germline, CDR1 is SGHTA and CDR2 is FQGTGA. The CDR3 coding sequence is TGTGCCAGCAGCTCCACTCACAGTTACAATGAGCAGTTCTTC. Translation: CASSSTHSYNEQFF.

Points on this clone: Other DNA sequences in this sample translate to the same CDR3. V is TRBV7-2 and J is TRBJ1-5, with no clear D. V was cut by 1 base and J by 2 bases, with 6 bases left in between. The CDR3 sequence is 14 residues long. Per the germline V gene, CDR1 is SGHTA and CDR2 is FQGNSA. DNA for the CDR3: TGTGCCAGCAGCTTAGGATCGGGCAATCAGCCCCAGCATTTT. It yields the protein CASSLGSGNQPQHF.

Details on this clone: At one end the junction does not follow the germline gene, possibly because of a read error. Written as DNA, the CDR3 is TGTGCCAGCAGCCCGTCCTTCAATGAGCAGTTCTTC. This sequence encodes CASSPSFNEQFF. The V call is TRBV6-5, the J call TRBJ2-1; D uncertain. Looked up from germline, CDR1 is MNHEY and CDR2 is SVGAGI. The CDR3 is 12 residues long.

This chain connects TRBV5-4 to TRBJ2-2; TRBD2 agrees at 7 bases. J was trimmed by 6 bases and V by 0 bases; bases with no gene match: 8. In germline, CDR1 is SGHNT, CDR2 YYREEE (reference sequence). There are 16 residues in the CDR3. The CDR3 sequence: CASSLGGLVIAGELFF. The CDR3 DNA sequence: TGTGCCAGCAGCTTGGGCGGACTAGTGATCGCCGGGGAGCTGTTTTTT.

A note on this clone: Different DNA sequences within this sample yield the same CDR3. This rearrangement joins TRBV7-3 to TRBJ2-1; the D is unclear. V lost 5 bases to trimming and J lost 5 bases, with 10 bases between them. CDR1 is SGHTA, CDR2 FQGTGA, per germline. The CDR3 consists of 13 residues. For the CDR3, the DNA is TGTGCCAGCAGCCCAGCTAGGGACAATGAGCAGTTCTTC. Translating it yields CASSPARDNEQFF.

The chain joins TRBV6-5 to TRBJ1-1, with TRBD1 identical over 7 bases. This CDR3 is built from 16 residues. Trimming cost V 2 bases and J 0 bases; bases outside gene matches: 6. CDR1 MNHEY and CDR2 SVGAGI come from the germline V gene. Here the CDR3 reads CASSYGQGVMNTEAFF. The CDR3 nucleotides read TGTGCCAGCAGTTACGGGCAGGGGGTAATGAACACTGAAGCTTTCTTT.

The chain employs TRBV9 and TRBJ2-3, with D possibly being TRBD1 (6 bases). This CDR3 spans 14 amino acids. The V gene's germline CDR1 is SGDLS and CDR2 YYNGEE. Trimming left V 1 base short and J 5 bases short, with 11 bases between. The CDR3 DNA sequence: TGTGCCAGCAGCGTACAGGGGTGGGTAGATACGCAGTATTTT. The encoded protein is CASSVQGWVDTQYF.

The genes are TRBV5-1 and TRBJ2-5, with a tentative D call TRBD2 (5 bases). CDR3 length equals 17 residues. Trimming pared 1 base from V and 5 bases from J, leaving 21 bases between. Germline-derived CDR1 and CDR2 are SGHRS and YFSETQ. DNA for the CDR3: TGCGCCAGCAGCTTGTTTCCGGACTCGGGGTTCGGGGAGACCCAGTACTTC. Its translation is CASSLFPDSGFGETQYF.

The J gene is TRBJ2-2, the V gene TRBV9, with a possible D match to TRBD2 (5 bases). Germline CDR1 and CDR2: SGDLS and YYNGEE. There are 15 residues in the CDR3. Trimming stripped 0 bases from V and 7 bases from J, with 13 bases between. Here the CDR3 DNA reads TGTGCCAGCAGCGTAGCCGCTAGCTTCGGCGGGGAGCTGTTTTTT. The encoded protein is CASSVAASFGGELFF.

V is TRBV7-8 and J is TRBJ2-7; no firm D call. Germline CDR1 is SGHVS and CDR2 is FQNEAQ. This CDR3 region has 14 residues. V was pared by 2 bases and J by 1 base, with 9 bases between. The CDR3 DNA sequence: TGTGCCAGCAGCTTATCCCTTCCTTCCTACGAGCAGTACTTC. Translating gives CASSLSLPSYEQYF.

The rearrangement uses TRBV18 and TRBJ1-1; unclear D gene. CDR1 and CDR2 (germline): KGHSH, LQKENI. This CDR3 spans 17 amino acids. V was trimmed by 2 bases and J by 0 bases, leaving 16 bases between them. CDR3 sequence reads: CASSPFGSLNMNTEAFF. The CDR3 region has the DNA TGTGCCAGCTCACCATTCGGGTCCCTGAATATGAACACTGAAGCTTTCTTT.

The rearrangement uses TRBV19 and TRBJ2-1; D uncertain. Germline CDR1 LNHDA, CDR2 SQIVND (reference sequence). Trimming took 0 bases from V and 10 from J, leaving 10 bases between them. The CDR3 loop spans 13 amino acids. The CDR3 reads CASSIDGSPEQFF. As DNA, the CDR3 is TGTGCCAGTAGTATAGATGGCTCCCCAGAGCAGTTCTTC.

The genes are TRBV30 and TRBJ2-7; D gene unclear. CDR1 is GTSNPN and CDR2 is SVGIG in the germline V gene (reference sequence). V gave up 4 bases and J gave up 1 base, with 11 bases separating them. The CDR3 totals 13 residues. The CDR3 region has the DNA TGTGCCTGGACTCCCGGGCAGTCCTACGAGCAGTACTTC. Encoded protein: CAWTPGQSYEQYF.

This clone showed up just once. The genes are TRBV29-1 and TRBJ1-2, with D perhaps matching TRBD1 (6 bases). The CDR3 covers 14 residues. Germline V CDR1 and CDR2: SQVTM, ANQGSEA. The V gene lost 1 base and the J gene lost 6 bases, with 15 bases spanning the gap. The CDR3 sequence is CSVEVLAGVDGYTF. The CDR3 DNA follows: TGCAGCGTTGAAGTCCTGGCAGGGGTGGATGGCTACACCTTC.